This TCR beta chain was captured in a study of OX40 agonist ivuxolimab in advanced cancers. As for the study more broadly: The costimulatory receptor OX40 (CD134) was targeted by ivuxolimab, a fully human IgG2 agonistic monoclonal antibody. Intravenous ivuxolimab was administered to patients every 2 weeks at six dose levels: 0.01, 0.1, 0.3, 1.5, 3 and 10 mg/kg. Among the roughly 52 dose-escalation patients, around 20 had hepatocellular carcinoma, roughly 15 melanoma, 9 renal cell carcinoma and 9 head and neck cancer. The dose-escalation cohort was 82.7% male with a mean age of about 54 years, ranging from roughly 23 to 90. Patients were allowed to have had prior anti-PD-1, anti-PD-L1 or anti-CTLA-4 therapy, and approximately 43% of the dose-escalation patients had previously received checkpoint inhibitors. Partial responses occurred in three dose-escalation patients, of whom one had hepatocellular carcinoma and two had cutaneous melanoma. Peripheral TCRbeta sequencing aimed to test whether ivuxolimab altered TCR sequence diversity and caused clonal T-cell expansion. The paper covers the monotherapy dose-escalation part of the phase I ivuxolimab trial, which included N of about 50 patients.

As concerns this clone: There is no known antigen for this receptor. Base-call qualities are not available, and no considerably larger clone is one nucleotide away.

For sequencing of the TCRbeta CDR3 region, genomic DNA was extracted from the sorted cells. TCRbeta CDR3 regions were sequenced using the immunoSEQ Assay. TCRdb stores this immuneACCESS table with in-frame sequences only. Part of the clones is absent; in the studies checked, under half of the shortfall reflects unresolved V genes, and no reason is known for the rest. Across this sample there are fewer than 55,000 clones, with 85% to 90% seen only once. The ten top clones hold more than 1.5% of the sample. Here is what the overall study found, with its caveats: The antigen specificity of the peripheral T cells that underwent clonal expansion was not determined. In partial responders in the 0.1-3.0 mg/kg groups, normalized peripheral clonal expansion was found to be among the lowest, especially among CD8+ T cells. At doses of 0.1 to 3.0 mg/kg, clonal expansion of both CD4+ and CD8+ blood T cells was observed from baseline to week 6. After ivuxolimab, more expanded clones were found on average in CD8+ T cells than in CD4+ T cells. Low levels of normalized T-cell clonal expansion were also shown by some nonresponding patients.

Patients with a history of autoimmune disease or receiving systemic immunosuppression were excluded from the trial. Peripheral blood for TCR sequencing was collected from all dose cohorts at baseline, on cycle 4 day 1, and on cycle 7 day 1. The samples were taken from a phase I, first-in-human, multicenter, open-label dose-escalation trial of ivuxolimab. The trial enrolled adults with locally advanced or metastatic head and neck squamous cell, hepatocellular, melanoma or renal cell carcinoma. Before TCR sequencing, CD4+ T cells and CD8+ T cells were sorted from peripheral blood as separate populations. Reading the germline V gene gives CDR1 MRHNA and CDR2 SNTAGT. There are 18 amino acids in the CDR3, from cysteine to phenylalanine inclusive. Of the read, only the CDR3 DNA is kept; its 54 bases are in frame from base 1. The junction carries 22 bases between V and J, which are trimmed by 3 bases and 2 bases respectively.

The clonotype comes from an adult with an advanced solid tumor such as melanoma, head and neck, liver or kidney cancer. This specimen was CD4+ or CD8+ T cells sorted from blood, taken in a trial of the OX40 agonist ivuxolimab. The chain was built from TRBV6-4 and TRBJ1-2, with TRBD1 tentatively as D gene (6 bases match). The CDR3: CASSESRGISSWNYGYTF. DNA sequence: TGTGCCAGCAGTGAAAGCAGGGGCATTAGTTCGTGGAACTATGGCTACACCTTC.